Following are 32 T cell receptor beta chains from one sample sequenced in a study of T cell repertoires in cytomegalovirus infection. TCRdb reanalysed the reads using MiXCR and keeps one entry per CDR3 protein. The sample yields about 570,000 distinct CDR3 sequences, roughly 42% seen once. These receptors have no identified antigens. Sequenced here: cultured PBMCs, sampled from culture after CMV antigen stimulation. The receptors come from a human donor in good health (CMV status not recorded). Some clones in this sample may be carry-over from other donors' samples.

The J gene is TRBJ1-4, the V gene TRBV7-9; D unclear. V lost 5 bases and J 8 bases, leaving 12 bases between the germline ends. CDR3 length: 13 amino acids. Germline loops: CDR1 SEHNR, CDR2 FQNEAQ (reference sequence). CDR3 protein: CASSPSLGEKLFF. The CDR3 DNA is TGTGCCAGCAGCCCTAGCTTGGGGGAAAAACTGTTTTTT.

V gene TRBV12-3 or TRBV12-4 combines with J gene TRBJ1-4; TRBD1 agrees at 7 bases. This CDR3 contains 14 residues. Germline trimming cut 6 bases from V and 4 bases from J; bases unmatched to any gene: 5. Here the CDR3 DNA reads TGTGCCAGCAGCTTCGGGACAGATAATGAAAAACTGTTTTTT. Its translation: CASSFGTDNEKLFF.

This clonotype was seen a handful of times. The rearrangement links TRBV6-1 to TRBJ1-2, with D hard to call. V gave up 1 base and J gave up 9 bases, with 15 bases separating them. Germline V gene sequence: CDR1 MNHNS, CDR2 SASEGT. The CDR3 runs to 14 residues. The CDR3 loop reads CASSEEGLSWSYTF. CDR3 DNA sequence: TGTGCCAGCAGTGAAGAAGGGTTGAGTTGGAGCTACACCTTC.

The V gene is TRBV6-2 or TRBV6-3, the J gene TRBJ2-5; 8 positions agree with TRBD2. Unmatched junction bases numbered 4, after V lost 0 bases and J lost 4 bases. The germline gives CDR1 MNHEY, CDR2 SVGEGT. The CDR3 loop spans 15 amino acids. This chain's CDR3 is CASSYSGGEGETQYF. Written as DNA, the CDR3 is TGTGCCAGCAGTTACTCCGGGGGGGAGGGAGAGACCCAGTACTTC.

This clonotype was detected only once. The rearrangement links TRBV19 to TRBJ1-2; D gene unclear. CDR3 length equals 14 residues. Germline V gene lookup returns CDR1 LNHDA and CDR2 SQIVND (reference sequence). V dropped 7 bases and J dropped 1 base, with 13 bases sitting between them. CDR3 amino acids: CASTVGGVNYGYTF. CDR3 coding DNA: TGTGCCAGTACGGTAGGCGGGGTTAACTATGGCTACACCTTC.

The CDR3 region is CASSPDRGMAKLFF. The CDR3 DNA reads as TGTGCCAGCAGCCCCGACAGAGGGATGGCGAAACTGTTTTTT. This chain connects TRBV7-2 to TRBJ1-4; a weak D match, TRBD1 (5 bases). CDR1 and CDR2 from the germline V gene are SGHTA and FQGNSA. With 5 bases removed from V and 11 bases from J, the gap between germline ends came to 18 bases. The CDR3 runs to 14 residues.

V and J are TRBV4-2 and TRBJ2-7; 7 nucleotides agree with TRBD1. Trimming removed 5 bases from V and 1 base from J; junction bases left unmatched: 5. The CDR3 totals 14 residues. From germline, CDR1 is LGHNA and CDR2 YNFKEQ. The CDR3 loop reads CASSRTGKSYEQYF. CDR3 DNA: TGTGCCAGCAGCAGGACAGGAAAATCCTACGAGCAGTACTTC.

This sequence joins TRBV15 and TRBJ2-1, with TRBD2 matching 7 bases. Losses at the gene ends were 8 bases for V and 7 bases for J; bases not matched to a gene: 8. CDR1 and CDR2 (germline): LNHNV, YYDKDF (reference sequence). The CDR3 has 13 residues. The CDR3 is CATRELGGNEQFF. The CDR3 DNA follows: TGTGCCACCCGGGAGCTGGGGGGGAATGAGCAGTTCTTC.

The chain employs TRBV6-2 or TRBV6-3 and TRBJ2-7; TRBD2 matches at 10 bases. The CDR3 runs to 18 residues. The ends lost 2 bases at V and 3 bases at J; junction bases unmatched: 13. The germline V gene has CDR1 MNHEY and CDR2 SVGEGT. CDR3 in DNA: TGTGCCAGCAGTTACGTCCTAGCGGGAGATGAAGGTTACTACGAGCAGTACTTC. This encodes CASSYVLAGDEGYYEQYF.

The V gene is TRBV10-3, the J gene TRBJ2-1; D is possibly TRBD2 (7 bases). The V end was cut by 10 bases, the J end by 4 bases, with 17 bases between. The CDR3 spans 14 residues. Germline-derived CDR1 and CDR2 are ENHRY and SYGVKD. The CDR3 DNA reads TGTGCCACCGCCGCGGGGGCACTATACAATGAGCAGTTCTTC. This gives the protein CATAAGALYNEQFF.

This clonotype was counted only a few times. J is TRBJ1-6 and V is TRBV7-2; TRBD1 matches 7 bases. Germline CDR1 reads SGHTA; CDR2 reads FQGNSA. This CDR3 has 14 amino acids. Germline trimming cut 5 bases from V and 10 bases from J; bases unmatched to any gene: 8. CDR3 bases: TGTGCCAGCAGCCCAGCCCAGGGGGACTCACCCCTCCACTTT. This translates into CASSPAQGDSPLHF.

This clonotype has only one observation. This chain links TRBV7-9 with TRBJ1-2; D call uncertain. V lost 3 bases to trimming and J lost 3 bases, with 5 bases between them. This CDR3 has 12 residues. Germline V gives CDR1 SEHNR, CDR2 FQNEAQ (reference sequence). CDR3 amino acids: CASSLKDYGYTF. CDR3 bases: TGTGCCAGCAGCTTGAAAGACTATGGCTACACCTTC.

This clonotype was detected only a few times. This rearrangement joins TRBV10-3 to TRBJ2-3, with 10 bases aligning to TRBD2. Germline CDR1 reads ENHRY; CDR2 reads SYGVKD. The CDR3 runs 16 residues. Germline trimming cut 2 bases from V and 1 base from J; bases unmatched to any gene: 3. The CDR3, as DNA: TGTGCCATCAGTGAGGGAACTAGCGGGGGCACAGATACGCAGTATTTT. Its translation is CAISEGTSGGTDTQYF.

This clonotype occurred a few times. The rearrangement links TRBV20-1 to TRBJ1-5; D is ambiguous. CDR1 and CDR2 from the germline V gene are DFQATT and SNEGSKA (reference sequence). The CDR3 sequence is 14 residues long. V was trimmed by 1 base and J by 0 bases, leaving 7 bases between them. DNA for the CDR3: TGCAGTGCTAGAGCGTTTGATAGCAATCAGCCCCAGCATTTT. This translates into CSARAFDSNQPQHF.

There are a few counts of this clonotype. The chain links TRBV19 to TRBJ1-1; D call uncertain. Germline CDR1 is LNHDA and CDR2 is SQIVND (reference sequence). The CDR3 extends over 14 amino acids. The V and J ends lost 5 bases and 1 base respectively, with 11 bases between them. The chain's CDR3 is CASSAVQSNTEAFF. In DNA, the CDR3 is TGTGCCAGTAGTGCCGTACAGTCGAACACTGAAGCTTTCTTT.

The chain is built from TRBV20-1 and TRBJ1-4; D is possibly TRBD1 (5 bases). CDR1 is DFQATT, CDR2 SNEGSKA, per germline (reference sequence). Trimming shortened V by 4 bases and J by 6 bases, and 15 bases separated the two germline ends. The CDR3 is 14 amino acids. The CDR3 coding sequence is TGCAGTGCTACTTTCGGGGACCGCGATGAAAAACTGTTTTTT. Translated: CSATFGDRDEKLFF.

Concerning this clonotype: The junction and the germline gene differ at one end; a read error may be behind it. J is TRBJ2-1 and V is TRBV15, with 8 bases that match TRBD1. Germline V gives CDR1 LNHNV, CDR2 YYDKDF (reference sequence). CDR3 size: 16 residues. The CDR3 nucleotides read TGTGCCACCAGCCGAGACAGGGGCCCAATAACCAATGAGCAGTTCTTC. Translating gives CATSRDRGPITNEQFF.

The J gene is TRBJ2-7, the V gene TRBV6-5; 8 positions agree with TRBD1. V gave up 5 bases and J gave up 6 bases; unmatched junction bases: 9. Looked up from germline, CDR1 is MNHEY and CDR2 is SVGAGI. This CDR3 is built from 14 residues. The CDR3, as DNA: TGTGCCAGCAGTCCCCGCCCGACAGGGGCCGAGCAGTACTTC. Encoded protein: CASSPRPTGAEQYF.

This chain links TRBV11-3 with TRBJ2-1; D is possibly TRBD1 (6 bases). Germline V gene sequence: CDR1 SGHNT, CDR2 YENEEA. V lost 5 bases and J lost 6, with 17 bases in between. The CDR3 is 15 residues long. Here the CDR3 DNA reads TGTGCCAGCAGCCCTGGATCCTCCAGGGGCAATGAGCAGTTCTTC. The encoded protein is CASSPGSSRGNEQFF.

This clonotype turned up a few times. The chain couples TRBV4-1 to TRBJ1-2; D gene uncertain. CDR3 length: 14 amino acids. The ends were cut back, 1 base at V and 5 bases at J, with 11 bases in the middle. The V gene's germline CDR1 is MGHRA and CDR2 YSYEKL. CDR3 loop: CASSQGSNRYGYTF. The DNA of the CDR3 is TGCGCCAGCAGCCAAGGATCGAACAGATATGGCTACACCTTC.

This clonotype has a count of ten or more. The V call is TRBV7-2, the J call TRBJ2-1; a weak D match, TRBD1 (6 bases). Trimming removed 1 base at V and 5 bases at J, with 12 bases between. The germline V gene encodes CDR1 SGHTA and CDR2 FQGNSA. There are 15 residues in the CDR3. The DNA for the CDR3 is TGTGCCAGCAGCTTAGTAGGGACAAACCACAATGAGCAGTTCTTC. Translation gives CASSLVGTNHNEQFF.

This clonotype occurred many times. The V gene is TRBV7-2, the J gene TRBJ2-7; D is unclear. The ends were cut back, 5 bases at V and 2 bases at J, with 10 bases in the middle. The CDR3 totals 13 residues. Germline lookup yields CDR1 SGHTA and CDR2 FQGNSA. The CDR3 loop is CASSPPGPYEQYF. CDR3 in DNA: TGTGCCAGCAGCCCCCCCGGGCCCTACGAGCAGTACTTC. Full variable domain (outside the CDR3, taken from reference TRBV7-2 and TRBJ2-7): GAGVSQSPSNKVTEKGKDVELRCDPISGHTALYWYRQSLGQGLEFLIYFQGNSAPDKSGLPSDRFSAERTGGSVSTLTIQRTQQEDSAVYLCASSPPGPYEQYFGPGTRLTVT.

This clonotype was detected a few times. CDR3 sequence: CASSSRDTNQPQHF. CDR3 coding DNA: TGTGCCAGCTCCTCCCGGGACACCAATCAGCCCCAGCATTTT. The chain couples TRBV12-3 or TRBV12-4 to TRBJ1-5; possibly TRBD1 for D (6 bases). The CDR3 runs to 14 residues. Trimming shortened V by 8 bases and J by 3 bases, and 14 bases separated the two germline ends.

This clonotype was picked up a small number of times. The chain joins TRBV7-2 to TRBJ2-1; 9 nucleotides agree with TRBD1. Germline V gene lookup returns CDR1 SGHTA and CDR2 FQGNSA. Losses at the gene ends were 4 bases for V and 4 bases for J; bases not matched to a gene: 8. This CDR3 is built from 16 residues. The CDR3 nucleotides are TGTGCCAGCAGCTCCTCCGGGACAGGGAGGTACAATGAGCAGTTCTTC. Protein product: CASSSSGTGRYNEQFF.

V gene TRBV7-2 combines with J gene TRBJ2-3; possibly TRBD2 for D (5 bases). The CDR3 consists of 13 residues. The germline V gene encodes CDR1 SGHTA and CDR2 FQGNSA. Trimming pared 11 bases from V and 6 bases from J, leaving 18 bases between. The CDR3 coding sequence is TGTGCCCCAGCAAGGATCCCGGGGGATACGCAGTATTTT. It specifies CAPARIPGDTQYF.

This clonotype was found a few times. The rearrangement uses TRBV4-1 and TRBJ2-5; 9 bases map to TRBD2. CDR1 is MGHRA, CDR2 YSYEKL, per germline. J lost 5 bases, V lost 4 bases, and 8 bases had no gene match. The CDR3 has 15 residues. CDR3: CASSLLAGASETQYF. In nucleotides, the CDR3 is TGCGCCAGCAGCCTTTTAGCGGGAGCGTCTGAGACCCAGTACTTC.

This clonotype came up a few times. The chain recombines TRBV28 with TRBJ2-3; D ambiguous. Trimming left V 5 bases short and J 0 bases short, with 12 bases between. There are 15 residues in the CDR3. Looked up from germline, CDR1 is MDHEN and CDR2 is SYDVKM. CDR3 nucleotides: TGTGCCAGCAGTCCCGCCAGTACTAGCACAGATACGCAGTATTTT. Encoded protein: CASSPASTSTDTQYF.

This clonotype has a handful of counts. The chain recombines TRBV27 with TRBJ1-4; no definite D call. The CDR3 contains 15 residues. The V gene lost 2 bases and the J gene lost 0 bases, with 7 bases spanning the gap. Germline loops: CDR1 MNHEY, CDR2 SMNVEV (reference sequence). The CDR3: CASSLRSATNEKLFF. Written as DNA, the CDR3 is TGTGCCAGCAGTTTAAGGTCTGCAACTAATGAAAAACTGTTTTTT.

This clonotype appeared many times. This chain uses TRBV7-2 with TRBJ1-1; 9 bases line up with TRBD1. This CDR3 has 14 residues. CDR1 SGHTA and CDR2 FQGNSA come from the germline V gene. Trimming removed 5 bases from V and 4 bases from J; junction bases left unmatched: 5. CDR3 nucleotides: TGTGCCAGCAGCCTACAGGGGGCTGGCACTGAAGCTTTCTTT. Amino acid sequence: CASSLQGAGTEAFF.

The chain recombines TRBV2 with TRBJ2-7, with a tentative D call TRBD2 (6 bases). The CDR3 extends over 13 amino acids. Per the germline V gene, CDR1 is SNHLY and CDR2 is FYNNEI. Trimming cost V 10 bases and J 3 bases, with 16 bases left between them. The CDR3 loop is CAMLRDGNYEQYF. CDR3 in DNA: TGTGCCATGCTGCGGGACGGAAACTACGAGCAGTACTTC.

This clonotype was counted only a few times. The chain couples TRBV6-2 or TRBV6-3 to TRBJ1-6, with D possibly being TRBD1 (5 bases). Germline V CDR1 and CDR2: MNHEY, SVGEGT. V shed 0 bases and J shed 13 bases, with 22 bases lying between them. The CDR3 has 17 residues. The CDR3: CASSYSIGASRGGPLHF. For the CDR3, the DNA is TGTGCCAGCAGTTACTCGATCGGGGCGTCCCGCGGGGGGCCCCTCCACTTT.

In its sample, this clonotype was seen a few times. The rearrangement joins TRBV7-2 to TRBJ2-1; D not resolved. CDR3 length: 15 amino acids. V lost 2 bases and J lost 2, with 10 bases in between. The germline V gene encodes CDR1 SGHTA and CDR2 FQGNSA. DNA for the CDR3: TGTGCCAGCAGCTTACGCGGTGTAACCTACAATGAGCAGTTCTTC. This codes for CASSLRGVTYNEQFF.